This entry concerns a single TCR beta chain. The target antigen is unknown. This specimen comes from a study of cytomegalovirus exposure and HLA in healthy donors. Study-level points and caveats: Being productive about 90% or about 30% of the time was typical of most TCR beta V segments in an earlier analysis.

The PCR employed 60 Vbeta primers together with 13 Jbeta primers. Only in-frame clones appear in the TCRdb table, and some are missing; sequencing was by immunoSEQ multiplex PCR. Its table records 100,000 to 150,000 clones. Germline CDR1 reads MNHEY; CDR2 reads SMNVEV (reference sequence). The CDR3 covers 14 residues. V lost 0 bases and J 2 bases, leaving 6 bases between the germline ends. This clonotype originated in a man aged 18 to 29 in good health and CMV-seronegative. The rearrangement joins TRBV27 to TRBJ2-3; the D is unclear. Material for sequencing was PBMCs. The CDR3 region has the DNA TGTGCCAGCAGTTTATCGCCCTACACAGATACGCAGTATTTT. This codes for CASSLSPYTDTQYF.